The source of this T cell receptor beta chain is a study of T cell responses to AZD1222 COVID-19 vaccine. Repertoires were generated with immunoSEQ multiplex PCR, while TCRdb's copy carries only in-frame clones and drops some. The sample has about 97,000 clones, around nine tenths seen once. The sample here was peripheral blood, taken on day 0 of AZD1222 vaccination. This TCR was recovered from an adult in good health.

In nucleotides, the CDR3 is TGTGCCAGCAGCAACAGGGACAATCAGCCCCAGCATTTT. Translation gives CASSNRDNQPQHF. The V call is TRBV6-5, the J call TRBJ1-5; D may be TRBD1 (6 bases). Germline-derived CDR1 and CDR2 are MNHEY and SVGAGI. V lost 6 bases to trimming and J lost 3 bases, with 9 bases between them. The length of the CDR3 is 13 residues.